These T cell receptor beta chains were read from a single sample in a study of blood T cell repertoires in COVID-19. The method was immunoSEQ multiplex PCR; TCRdb's version includes in-frame clones alone and lacks a portion of them. Among 200,000 to 250,000 clones, roughly 83% were seen once, and the ten largest hold around 7.2%. Material: peripheral blood. The receptors were sampled from a woman between 50 and 59 years old with acute or convalescent COVID-19. Each CDR3 is given with its conserved first and last residue. D genes are given only for firm matches. Clone size is given for some rows only: seen once, a few or many times, or a class if the clone is expanded.

cdr3_nt	cdr3_aa	clone_size	v_call	j_call	d_call
TGTGCCACCAGCTACGGGACAGGCGACGCGCGGGACGAGCAGTACTTC	CATSYGTGDARDEQYF	NA	TRBV24-1	TRBJ2-7	TRBD1
TGTGCCAGCAGTCTACAGGGGGAACTTGAAAAACTGTTTTTT	CASSLQGELEKLFF	NA	TRBV6-6	TRBJ1-4	TRBD1
TGTGCCAGCTCACCGTTCGCAGGTAACACTGAAGCTTTCTTT	CASSPFAGNTEAFF	few	TRBV18	TRBJ1-1	NA
TGCGCCAGCACCCACAGGGGGATTCTAGCGGGAGGGCACGAGCAGTACTTC	CASTHRGILAGGHEQYF	once	TRBV10-1	TRBJ2-7	TRBD2
TGTGCCAGCAGTCGCCGGTGGGGAAACACCATATATTTT	CASSRRWGNTIYF	NA	TRBV28	TRBJ1-3	NA
TGCAGCGTGACTACAGGGGGCGAGGAGACCCAGTACTTC	CSVTTGGEETQYF	NA	TRBV29-1	TRBJ2-5	TRBD1
TGCGCCAGCAGCTTGGTGATTGGCGGTGGCTCCTACGAGCAGTACTTC	CASSLVIGGGSYEQYF	NA	TRBV5-1	TRBJ2-7	NA
TGTGCCAGCAGCCCGCAGGGCTATGGCTACACCTTC	CASSPQGYGYTF	NA	TRBV14	TRBJ1-2	NA
TGTGCCTGGAAACCGGACTATGGCTACACCTTC	CAWKPDYGYTF	NA	TRBV30	TRBJ1-2	NA
TGTGCCAGCAGTTTCCCGGGTGGCAAAAACATTCAGTACTTC	CASSFPGGKNIQYF	NA	TRBV28	TRBJ2-4	NA
TGTGCCAGCAGCCCGGGACTAGGGTTCTACAATGAGCAGTTCTTC	CASSPGLGFYNEQFF	few	TRBV9	TRBJ2-1	TRBD2
TGTGCCAGCAGCACTAGCGGGAGGAACAACAATGAGCAGTTCTTC	CASSTSGRNNNEQFF	NA	TRBV6-6	TRBJ2-1	TRBD2
TGTGCCAGCAGCCAGGGGGACTCCTTAATCGGGGAGCTGTTTTTT	CASSQGDSLIGELFF	NA	TRBV7-9	TRBJ2-2	NA
TGCGCCAGCAGCCCGAAGCAAATTTTCAGGGTATCAGAAGCTTTCTTT	CASSPKQIFRVSEAFF	NA	TRBV4-3	TRBJ1-1	NA
TGTGCCAGCAGTTTTGTCAGCGACAATCAGCCCCAGCATTTT	CASSFVSDNQPQHF	NA	TRBV28	TRBJ1-5	NA
TGTGCCAGCAGCCAAGGCCGACGGACACAGCCCCAGCATTTT	CASSQGRRTQPQHF	NA	TRBV3-1/TRBV3-2	TRBJ1-5	NA
TGTGCCAGCAGCCTAAGCAGGGGCACTACCTATGGCTACACCTTC	CASSLSRGTTYGYTF	NA	TRBV7-2	TRBJ1-2	NA
TGTGCCGGTGCCGGGACAGCAACCGGGGAGCTGTTTTTT	CAGAGTATGELFF	NA	TRBV30	TRBJ2-2	TRBD1
TGTGCCAGCAGCCAAGATCTAGCCGGGGAGCTGTTTTTT	CASSQDLAGELFF	few	TRBV3-1/TRBV3-2	TRBJ2-2	NA
TGTGCCAGCAGCCCCAACATGGGGATCGGGGGGAAGAACACTGAAGCTTTCTTT	CASSPNMGIGGKNTEAFF	NA	TRBV11-2	TRBJ1-1	NA
TGCAGCGTTGTGAGGGCAGGGGGCTATGAGCAGTTCTTC	CSVVRAGGYEQFF	NA	TRBV29-1	TRBJ2-1	TRBD1
TGTGCCAGCAGCCCAAGACAGGGACCCATATTTAATTCACCCCTCCACTTT	CASSPRQGPIFNSPLHF	NA	TRBV7-9	TRBJ1-6	TRBD1
TGCGCCAGCAGCGAACCTCACCGGTACGAGCAGTACTTC	CASSEPHRYEQYF	NA	TRBV10-1	TRBJ2-7	NA
TGTGCCAGCAGTAGTGCGGGACAGGGCACAGATACGCAGTATTTT	CASSSAGQGTDTQYF	once	TRBV28	TRBJ2-3	TRBD1
TGTGCCAGCAGCCAAGGACAGGGAAAGACCCAGTACTTC	CASSQGQGKTQYF	NA	TRBV3-1/TRBV3-2	TRBJ2-5	TRBD1
TGTGCCAGCAGCTCGGCAGGGGGCCTGGGTCAGCCCCAGCATTTT	CASSSAGGLGQPQHF	few	TRBV7-2	TRBJ1-5	TRBD1
TGTGCCAGCAGTGAACTAGGGGGATCCTACAATGAGCAGTTCTTC	CASSELGGSYNEQFF	NA	TRBV6-1	TRBJ2-1	NA
TGTGCCACCGAGGGGACAGGGGCTAATGAAAAACTGTTTTTT	CATEGTGANEKLFF	NA	TRBV15	TRBJ1-4	TRBD1
TGTGCCAGCAGCCCAACAGGGGTGGTAGAGACCCAGTACTTC	CASSPTGVVETQYF	once	TRBV3-1/TRBV3-2	TRBJ2-5	TRBD1
TGTGCCAGCAGTTCCGGACTAGCGGGTGGCGAGCAGTACTTC	CASSSGLAGGEQYF	NA	TRBV27	TRBJ2-7	TRBD2
TGTGCCAGCAGCCCAAGAGGAGGGCGGGGGCAGCCCCAGCATTTT	CASSPRGGRGQPQHF	NA	TRBV7-6	TRBJ1-5	NA
TGTGCCAGCAGCCGGCAAGAGACCCAGTACTTC	CASSRQETQYF	once	TRBV2	TRBJ2-5	NA
TGTGCCAGCTCCTCAGGGGCAGGGGGCAACTATGGCTACACCTTC	CASSSGAGGNYGYTF	NA	TRBV28	TRBJ1-2	TRBD1
TGTGCCAGCAGCGCCCGGGGGACGGGCAATCAGCCCCAGCATTTT	CASSARGTGNQPQHF	NA	TRBV3-1/TRBV3-2	TRBJ1-5	NA
TGCGCCAGCAGCCAAGGCGATCAGCCCCAGCATTTT	CASSQGDQPQHF	few	TRBV4-1	TRBJ1-5	NA
TGCAGTGCTAGTCGGGGGACCTACAATGAGCAGTTCTTC	CSASRGTYNEQFF	once	TRBV20-1	TRBJ2-1	NA
TGCGCCAGCGGGATGGGAGGGTTTAATGAAAAACTGTTTTTT	CASGMGGFNEKLFF	NA	TRBV5-1	TRBJ1-4	NA
TGTGCCAGTAGTTCGGCGGGGGCCGCTGGGACCCAGTACTTC	CASSSAGAAGTQYF	once	TRBV19	TRBJ2-5	NA
TGTGCCAGCAGTTCCCCCCAGGGATCGACTAATGAAAAACTGTTTTTT	CASSSPQGSTNEKLFF	NA	TRBV2	TRBJ1-4	NA
TGTGCCAGCAGGGGACAGGTTGCAGATACGCAGTATTTT	CASRGQVADTQYF	NA	TRBV28	TRBJ2-3	TRBD1
TGTGCCAGCAGCGCCCGGGCGGGACTTAACTCCTACGGGGAGCTGTTTTTT	CASSARAGLNSYGELFF	NA	TRBV9	TRBJ2-2	NA
TGTGCCAGCAGCTTATATCCCGACAGGACGAGCTCCTACGAGCAGTACTTC	CASSLYPDRTSSYEQYF	few	TRBV7-2	TRBJ2-7	NA
TGTGCCACCAGCAGAGATCCAGGGGTAGCCGCTAATGAAAAACTGTTTTTT	CATSRDPGVAANEKLFF	NA	TRBV15	TRBJ1-4	NA
TGTGCCAGCAGCCGCGGACAGGGAGATGAAAAACTGTTTTTT	CASSRGQGDEKLFF	NA	TRBV6-5	TRBJ1-4	TRBD1
TGCGCCAGCAGCTTAGGGGTACCCACAGATACGCAGTATTTT	CASSLGVPTDTQYF	NA	TRBV5-1	TRBJ2-3	NA
TGCAGTGCTCACGGGGCGGGGGAGCAGTTCTTC	CSAHGAGEQFF	NA	TRBV20-1	TRBJ2-1	NA
TGTGCCAGTAGTATAGGGTGGACAGGGAAGGAACCGTTGGCTTTCTTT	CASSIGWTGKEPLAFF	NA	TRBV19	TRBJ1-1	TRBD1
TGTGCCAGCAGCCGAGGTGGGACTAGCGGGGAGACCCAGTACTTC	CASSRGGTSGETQYF	NA	TRBV2	TRBJ2-5	TRBD2
TGTGCCAGTAGTATTGACAGGGGGCAGGGCGGCTACACCTTC	CASSIDRGQGGYTF	NA	TRBV19	TRBJ1-2	TRBD1
TGTGCCAGCCCCCGACAAAGCACAGATACGCAGTATTTT	CASPRQSTDTQYF	NA	TRBV28	TRBJ2-3	NA
TGTGCCAGCAGTTACGGGACAGGGCAACTTGGCTACACCTTC	CASSYGTGQLGYTF	many	TRBV6-2/TRBV6-3	TRBJ1-2	TRBD1
TGCGCCAGCAGCCAGGACAGGGGCATGAACACTGAAGCTTTCTTT	CASSQDRGMNTEAFF	NA	TRBV5-1	TRBJ1-1	TRBD1
TGTGCCAGCACCCGACTCCGGGGGTCCTACAATGAGCAGTTCTTC	CASTRLRGSYNEQFF	once	TRBV2	TRBJ2-1	NA
TGTGCCAGCAGCTTAACCGGGAACACTGAAGCTTTCTTT	CASSLTGNTEAFF	NA	TRBV7-3	TRBJ1-1	NA
TGTGCCAGCAGTTGGGGGGGGGAGCCCCAGCATTTT	CASSWGGEPQHF	NA	TRBV27	TRBJ1-5	NA
TGCAGCGTTGCCTCAGGGGGCGCGGGGAAAAACATTCAGTACTTC	CSVASGGAGKNIQYF	NA	TRBV29-1	TRBJ2-4	TRBD1
TGTGCCAGCGTTGCGGCGACTGAAGCTTTCTTT	CASVAATEAFF	NA	TRBV28	TRBJ1-1	NA